These 9 T cell receptor beta chains were sequenced from one sample in a study of blood T cell repertoires in COVID-19. Sequencing used immunoSEQ multiplex PCR; TCRdb keeps in-frame clones, though not all of them. The sample gives approximately 130,000 clones, approximately 84% of which show up once; around 13% is in the top ten. The sample comprised peripheral blood. These receptors all come from a human donor in a cohort sampled during active COVID-19.

The CDR3 DNA reads TGTGCCAGCAGTTACTCGGACTTCACAGATACGCAGTATTTT. It encodes CASSYSDFTDTQYF. This chain uses TRBV6-5 with TRBJ2-3; the D gene is possibly TRBD2 (5 bases). Germline CDR1 reads MNHEY; CDR2 reads SVGAGI. Trimming took 0 bases from V and 2 from J, leaving 6 bases between them. CDR3 length: 14 residues.

V usage is TRBV25-1 and J usage is TRBJ2-7; TRBD2 is a possible D gene (5 bases). Per the germline V gene, CDR1 is MGHDK and CDR2 is SYGVNS. This CDR3 is 15 amino acids long. Trimming stripped 3 bases from V and 3 bases from J, with 15 bases between. The CDR3 spells CASSDHLAGVYEQYF. The CDR3 nucleotides are TGTGCCAGCAGTGACCATCTAGCCGGGGTCTACGAGCAGTACTTC.

The chain recombines TRBV7-9 with TRBJ2-3; 11 bases are shared with TRBD1. The V and J ends lost 5 bases and 4 bases, in that order; junction bases with no gene match: 5. CDR1 and CDR2 (germline): SEHNR, FQNEAQ (reference sequence). This CDR3 has 15 amino acids. The CDR3 protein is CASSPEGQGADTQYF. CDR3 sequence (DNA): TGTGCCAGCAGCCCGGAGGGACAGGGGGCAGATACGCAGTATTTT. The full variable domain, with the rest looked up from reference TRBV7-9 and TRBJ2-3, is DTGVSQNPRHKITKRGQNVTFRCDPISEHNRLYWYRQTLGQGPEFLTYFQNEAQLEKSRLLSDRFSAERPKGSFSTLEIQRTEQGDSAMYLCASSPEGQGADTQYFGPGTRLTVL.

J is TRBJ2-1 and V is TRBV7-9; possible D gene TRBD1, 6 bases. The CDR3 contains 15 residues. The V gene's germline CDR1 is SEHNR and CDR2 FQNEAQ (reference sequence). The V end was cut by 2 bases, the J end by 4 bases, with 12 bases between. CDR3 nucleotides: TGTGCCAGCAGCTTAAGAGGGGGTCGATACAATGAGCAGTTCTTC. Translated: CASSLRGGRYNEQFF.

This clone has more than one count but fewer than ten. The genes are TRBV25-1 and TRBJ1-1, with a weak D call TRBD1 (6 bases). CDR1 is MGHDK and CDR2 is SYGVNS in the germline V gene. This CDR3 has 14 residues. V was shortened by 6 bases and J by 6 bases, with 17 bases between the two germline ends. The CDR3 protein is CASRNRENWAEAFF. The DNA for the CDR3 is TGTGCCAGCAGAAACAGGGAAAATTGGGCTGAAGCTTTCTTT. Complete variable domain (other parts from reference TRBV25-1 and TRBJ1-1): EADIYQTPRYLVIGTGKKITLECSQTMGHDKMYWYQQDPGMELHLIHYSYGVNSTEKGDLSSESTVSRIRTEHFPLTLESARPSHTSQYLCASRNRENWAEAFFGQGTRLTVV.

This chain joins TRBV12-3 or TRBV12-4 and TRBJ1-2; TRBD1 matches at 7 bases. With V trimmed by 3 bases and J by 7 bases, 5 bases remained unmatched. This CDR3 is 13 amino acids long. The chain's CDR3 is CASSFNRGPGYTF. The CDR3 nucleotides read TGTGCCAGCAGTTTTAACAGGGGACCTGGCTACACCTTC.

The V and J genes are TRBV12-3 or TRBV12-4 and TRBJ2-5; D may be TRBD1 (7 bases). The CDR3 sequence is 13 residues long. Trimming stripped 6 bases from V and 4 bases from J, with 12 bases between. CDR3 DNA: TGTGCCAGCAGACCAGGGGGGACAGAGACCCAGTACTTC. This encodes CASRPGGTETQYF.

The rearrangement joins TRBV19 to TRBJ1-1; D remains ambiguous. Germline CDR1 reads LNHDA; CDR2 reads SQIVND (reference sequence). V gave up 6 bases and J gave up 2 bases, with 7 bases separating them. CDR3 length equals 12 residues. The CDR3 sequence: CASSRLNTEAFF. The DNA of the CDR3 is TGTGCCAGTAGCCGACTTAACACTGAAGCTTTCTTT.

V gene TRBV5-1 combines with J gene TRBJ2-2, with TRBD1 as a possible D gene (6 bases). V was clipped by 4 bases and J by 2 bases, with 15 bases between them. This CDR3 spans 16 amino acids. Germline V gives CDR1 SGHRS, CDR2 YFSETQ. As DNA, the CDR3 is TGCGCCAGCAGCCCACGCGGACAGCCAAACACCGGGGAGCTGTTTTTT. Translation: CASSPRGQPNTGELFF. The full variable domain, with the rest looked up from reference TRBV5-1 and TRBJ2-2, is KAGVTQTPRYLIKTRGQQVTLSCSPISGHRSVSWYQQTPGQGLQFLFEYFSETQRNKGNFPGRFSGRQFSNSRSEMNVSTLELGDSALYLCASSPRGQPNTGELFFGEGSRLTVL.